This T cell receptor beta chain was recorded in a study of blood T cell repertoires in COVID-19. For the study at large: Acute-phase and convalescent COVID-19 samples originated in the United States, Italy and Spain. Sources were T cells, B-cell-depleted T cells, or PBMCs; the material itself was cDNA or gDNA.

Per the original methods: Amplifying reference gene primers gave estimates of nucleated cell counts. Generated by immunoSEQ multiplex PCR, the TCRdb table keeps only in-frame clones and is missing some. The D gene and trimming were derived from the DNA, and the V and J assignments and clone size from that table. This sample has 380,000 or so clones, with about 89% found just once. The CDR3 length is 14 residues. The V segment lost 4 bases and the J segment 6 bases; nucleotides outside the gene matches: 4. Germline V CDR1 and CDR2: SGHKS, YYEKEE (reference sequence). The rearrangement joins TRBV5-5 to TRBJ1-5; the match to TRBD1 covers 10 bases. This TCR was recovered from a man aged 35-49 years with acute or convalescent COVID-19. The sequenced sample was peripheral blood. The CDR3 bases are TGTGCCAGCAGCGACGGACAGGGGGGTCAGCCCCAGCATTTT. This translates into CASSDGQGGQPQHF. The whole variable domain, filled in from reference TRBV5-5 and TRBJ1-5, reads DAGVTQSPTHLIKTRGQQVTLRCSPISGHKSVSWYQQVLGQGPQFIFQYYEKEERGRGNFPDRFSARQFPNYSSELNVNALLLGDSALYLCASSDGQGGQPQHFGDGTRLSIL.